This T cell receptor (beta chain) was sequenced for a study of PD-1 blockade in classical Hodgkin lymphoma. Turning to this clone: Its antigen is unidentified.

Some clones are missing from TCRdb's copy, which holds only in-frame ones; the method was immunoSEQ multiplex PCR. The sample yields roughly 20,000 clones, around 89% seen once. Time point given: cycle 4 day 1 (C4D1), after 6 weeks of nivolumab. Relapse was seen in all patients after autologous stem cell transplantation, and brentuximab vedotin exposure was variable. Researchers pulled CD8+ T cells out of thawed PBMCs using magnetic negative selection. Best responses fell into complete response, partial response or progressive disease. Study-wide results and limits: Patients newly diagnosed and complete responders had comparable baseline diversity. The authors have not defined what causes the repertoire differences, possibly disease activity or prior therapy. With CD4+ cells, TCR diversity rose significantly by C4D1, but not with CD8+ cells.

Sequencing used CD8+ T cells from blood, obtained before the fourth cycle of nivolumab. This sequence was found in a human donor with classical Hodgkin lymphoma.

CDR3 amino acids: CASSSRDSHQPQHF. CDR3 nucleotide sequence: TGTGCCAGCAGCAGCAGGGACAGCCATCAGCCCCAGCATTTT. The V call is TRBV21-1, the J call TRBJ1-5; the D segment call TRBD1 is taken from the table without a DNA check. TRBV21-1 is a recognized pseudogene. The CDR3 length is 14 residues.